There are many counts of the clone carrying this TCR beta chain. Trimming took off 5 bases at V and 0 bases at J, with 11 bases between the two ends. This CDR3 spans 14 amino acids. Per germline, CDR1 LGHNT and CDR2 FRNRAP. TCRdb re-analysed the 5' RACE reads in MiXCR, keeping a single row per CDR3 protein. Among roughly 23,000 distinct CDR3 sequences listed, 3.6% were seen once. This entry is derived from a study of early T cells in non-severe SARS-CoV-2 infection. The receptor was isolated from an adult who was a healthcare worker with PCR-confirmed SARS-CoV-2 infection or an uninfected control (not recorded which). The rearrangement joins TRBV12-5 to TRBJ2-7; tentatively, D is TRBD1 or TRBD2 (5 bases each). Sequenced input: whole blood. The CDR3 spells CASGPRDRSYEQYF. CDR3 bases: TGTGCTAGTGGTCCCCGGGACCGCTCCTACGAGCAGTACTTC.